This paragraph reports one T cell receptor beta chain. The sample originates from a study of blood T cell repertoires in COVID-19. Produced via immunoSEQ multiplex PCR; TCRdb's table is partial and in-frame only. The data show under 500,000 clones, roughly 90% seen once. Trimming at V came to 1 base and at J to 9 bases, leaving 13 bases not matched to a gene. CDR3 length: 15 amino acids. Germline CDR1 is SGHRS and CDR2 is YFSETQ. This TCR was recovered from a woman younger than 45 with acute or convalescent COVID-19. Sequenced input: peripheral blood. V and J are TRBV5-1 and TRBJ2-7; 7 bases align to TRBD2. The CDR3 sequence is CASSLTGGPESGQYF. CDR3 DNA sequence: TGCGCCAGCAGCTTGACGGGGGGTCCTGAGAGCGGGCAGTACTTC.